This TCR beta chain was documented in a study of blood T cells in healthy people across ages. In the study overall: About one barcoded beta molecule per two T cells was captured by template switching.

Trimming took off 4 bases at V and 3 bases at J, with 7 bases between the two ends. The CDR3 spans 12 residues. CDR1 and CDR2 (germline): MDHEN, SYDVKM. Primers used in a second PCR of about 6 to 11 cycles were a sample-barcoded 5' primer and a J-beta primer mix. One entry per CDR3 protein results from TCRdb running MiXCR on the 5' RACE reads. Here the sample spans around 1,800,000 distinct CDR3 sequences, 35% to 50% being singletons. The study's findings and limits: Compared with aged donors, long-lived donors showed fewer expanded clones, suggesting selection.

This clonotype was recorded a few times. Antigen: not known. Material: blood. The V and J genes are TRBV28 and TRBJ2-7; D call uncertain. The source of this sequence is a human donor in good health. The CDR3 nucleotides are TGTGCCAGCAGTTCCCATCACTACGAGCAGTACTTC. The encoded protein is CASSSHHYEQYF. Filled out from reference TRBV28 and TRBJ2-7, the complete variable domain reads DVKVTQSSRYLVKRTGEKVFLECVQDMDHENMFWYRQDPGLGLRLIYFSYDVKMKEKGDIPEGYSVSREKKERFSLILESASTNQTSMYLCASSSHHYEQYFGPGTRLTVT.